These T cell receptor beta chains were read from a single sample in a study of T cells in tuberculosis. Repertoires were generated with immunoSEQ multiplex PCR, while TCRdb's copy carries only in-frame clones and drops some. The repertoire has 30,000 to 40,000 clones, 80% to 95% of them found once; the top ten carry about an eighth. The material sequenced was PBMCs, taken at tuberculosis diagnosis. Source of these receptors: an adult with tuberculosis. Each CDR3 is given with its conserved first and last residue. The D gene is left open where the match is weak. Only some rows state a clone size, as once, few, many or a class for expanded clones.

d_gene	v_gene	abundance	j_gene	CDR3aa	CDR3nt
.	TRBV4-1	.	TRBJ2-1	CASSQDLEVDLGNEQFF	TGCGCCAGCAGCCAAGACTTGGAGGTGGACCTGGGGAATGAGCAGTTCTTC
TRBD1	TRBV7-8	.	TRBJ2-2	CASSLVGQATGELFF	TGTGCCAGCAGCTTAGTAGGACAGGCTACCGGGGAGCTGTTTTTT
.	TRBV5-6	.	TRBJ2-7	CASSFRQAYEQYF	TGTGCCAGCAGCTTCCGGCAGGCCTACGAGCAGTACTTC
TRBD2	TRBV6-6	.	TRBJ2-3	CASSLAGALDTQYF	TGTGCCAGCAGTCTAGCGGGGGCCTTAGATACGCAGTATTTT
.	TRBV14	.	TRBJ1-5	CASSQKQGQPQHF	TGTGCCAGCAGCCAGAAACAGGGTCAGCCCCAGCATTTT
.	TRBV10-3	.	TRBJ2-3	CAISDIRALSQSKDTQYF	TGTGCCATCAGTGATATCAGGGCGCTGTCCCAGTCGAAGGATACGCAGTATTTT
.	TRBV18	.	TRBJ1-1	CASSPKGGTEAFF	TGTGCCAGCTCACCAAAAGGCGGCACTGAAGCTTTCTTT
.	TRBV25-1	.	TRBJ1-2	CASSEGWISYGYTF	TGTGCCAGCAGTGAGGGCTGGATTAGCTATGGCTACACCTTC
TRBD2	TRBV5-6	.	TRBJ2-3	CASNIAGGPGTDTQYF	TGTGCCAGCAACATAGCGGGGGGGCCGGGCACAGATACGCAGTATTTT
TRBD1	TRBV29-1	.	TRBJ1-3	CSARDSSGNTIYF	TGCAGCGCTCGGGACAGCTCTGGAAACACCATATATTTT
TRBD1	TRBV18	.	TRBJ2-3	CASSLGTGTDTQYF	TGTGCCAGCTCACTCGGGACAGGCACAGATACGCAGTATTTT
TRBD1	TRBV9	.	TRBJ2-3	CASSFGQGSTDTQYF	TGTGCCAGCAGCTTCGGACAGGGGAGCACAGATACGCAGTATTTT
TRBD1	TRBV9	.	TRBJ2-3	CASSPLTGGTDTQYF	TGTGCCAGCAGCCCCTTAACAGGGGGCACAGATACGCAGTATTTT
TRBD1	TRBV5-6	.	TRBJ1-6	CASSLSGTGHSPLHF	TGTGCCAGCAGCTTGTCCGGGACAGGGCATTCACCCCTCCACTTT
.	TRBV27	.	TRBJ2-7	CASSLRQNYEQYF	TGTGCCAGCAGTTTACGACAGAACTACGAGCAGTACTTC
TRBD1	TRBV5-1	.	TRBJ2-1	CASSPGQGSSYNEQFF	TGCGCCAGCAGCCCTGGACAGGGGAGCTCCTACAATGAGCAGTTCTTC
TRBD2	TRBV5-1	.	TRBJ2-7	CASSLGSGSSYEQYF	TGCGCCAGCAGCTTGGGGAGCGGGAGCTCCTACGAGCAGTACTTC
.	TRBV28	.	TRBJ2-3	CASSFWRTDTQYF	TGTGCCAGCAGTTTTTGGAGGACAGATACGCAGTATTTT
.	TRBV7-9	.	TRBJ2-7	CASSGGATYEQYF	TGTGCCAGCAGCGGCGGTGCCACGTACGAGCAGTACTTC
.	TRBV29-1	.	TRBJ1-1	CSTIGEAGTEAFF	TGCAGCACCATAGGGGAAGCGGGCACTGAAGCTTTCTTT
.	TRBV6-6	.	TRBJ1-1	CATQASNTEAFF	TGTGCCACCCAGGCTTCAAACACTGAAGCTTTCTTT
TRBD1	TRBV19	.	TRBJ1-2	CARTGIYGYTF	TGTGCCAGGACAGGGATCTATGGCTACACCTTC
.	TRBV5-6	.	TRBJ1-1	CASSFSGNTEAFF	TGTGCCAGCAGCTTCTCAGGGAACACTGAAGCTTTCTTT
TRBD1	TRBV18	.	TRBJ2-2	CASSPQTGVNTGELFF	TGTGCCAGCTCACCCCAGACAGGGGTGAACACCGGGGAGCTGTTTTTT
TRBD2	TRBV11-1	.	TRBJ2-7	CASSSTPGLGYEQYF	TGTGCCAGCAGCTCGACTCCGGGACTAGGATACGAGCAGTACTTC
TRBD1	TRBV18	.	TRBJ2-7	CASSPGTARDEQYF	TGTGCCAGCTCACCTGGGACAGCCCGGGACGAGCAGTACTTC
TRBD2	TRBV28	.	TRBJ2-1	CASSPGGLAGANEQFF	TGTGCCAGCAGTCCCGGGGGACTAGCGGGAGCCAATGAGCAGTTCTTC
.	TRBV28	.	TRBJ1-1	CASSLRGLGAPLTAAFF	TGTGCCAGCAGTTTAAGGGGGTTGGGGGCTCCCCTTACGGCCGCTTTCTTT
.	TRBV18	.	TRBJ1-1	CASSPNTRMEAFF	TGTGCCAGCTCACCAAACACCCGTATGGAAGCTTTCTTT
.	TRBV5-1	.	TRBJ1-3	CASSHIYRVSSGNTIYF	TGCGCCAGCAGCCATATCTACAGGGTTAGCTCTGGAAACACCATATATTTT
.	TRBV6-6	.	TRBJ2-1	CASSYPGDTNNEQFF	TGTGCCAGCAGTTATCCCGGCGACACCAACAATGAGCAGTTCTTC
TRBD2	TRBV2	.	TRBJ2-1	CASSESGSGREQFF	TGTGCCAGCAGTGAAAGCGGGAGTGGGCGGGAGCAGTTCTTC
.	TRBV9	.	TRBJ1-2	CASSAGSDVNYGYTF	TGTGCCAGCAGCGCCGGGTCCGATGTTAACTATGGCTACACCTTC
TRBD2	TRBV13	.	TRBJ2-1	CASSTGLAAGEQFF	TGTGCCAGCAGCACGGGACTAGCGGCGGGTGAGCAGTTCTTC
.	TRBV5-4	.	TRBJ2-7	CASSPTDSYEQYF	TGTGCCAGCAGCCCGACGGACAGCTACGAGCAGTACTTC
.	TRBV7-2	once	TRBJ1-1	CASTTSGVTEAFF	TGTGCCAGCACCACTAGTGGGGTCACTGAAGCTTTCTTT
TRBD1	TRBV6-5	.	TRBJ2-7	CASSPGTGGSYEQYF	TGTGCCAGCAGTCCGGGGACAGGGGGATCCTACGAGCAGTACTTC
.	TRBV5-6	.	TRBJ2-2	CASSLGGPGELFF	TGTGCCAGCAGCTTGGGTGGGCCCGGGGAGCTGTTTTTT
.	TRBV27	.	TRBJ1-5	CASSLAVNQPQHF	TGTGCCAGCAGTTTAGCGGTGAATCAGCCCCAGCATTTT
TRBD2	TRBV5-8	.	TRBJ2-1	CASSFGLAGVNEQFF	TGTGCCAGCAGCTTTGGACTAGCGGGAGTTAATGAGCAGTTCTTC
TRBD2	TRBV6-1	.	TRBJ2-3	CASSEASGGEGKDTQYF	TGTGCCAGCAGTGAGGCTAGCGGGGGGGAGGGAAAAGATACGCAGTATTTT
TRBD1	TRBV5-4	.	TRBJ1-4	CASSRDRAELFF	TGTGCCAGCAGCCGAGACAGGGCAGAACTGTTTTTT
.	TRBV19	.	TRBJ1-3	CASAPVAGNTIYF	TGTGCCAGTGCCCCCGTAGCGGGAAACACCATATATTTT
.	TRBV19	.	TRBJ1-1	CASSRNQANTEAFF	TGTGCCAGTAGTAGAAACCAGGCGAACACTGAAGCTTTCTTT
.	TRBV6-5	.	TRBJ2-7	CASSYGQAVNEQYF	TGTGCCAGCAGTTACGGACAAGCTGTCAACGAGCAGTACTTC
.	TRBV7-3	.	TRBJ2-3	CASSARIADTDTQYF	TGTGCCAGCAGCGCTCGAATAGCGGACACAGATACGCAGTATTTT
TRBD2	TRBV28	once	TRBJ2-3	CASRHRVAGAAGTDTQYF	TGTGCCAGCAGGCATAGAGTAGCGGGAGCGGCGGGCACAGATACGCAGTATTTT
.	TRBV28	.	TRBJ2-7	CASSDWSGPLYEQYF	TGTGCCAGCAGCGATTGGAGCGGACCCCTCTACGAGCAGTACTTC
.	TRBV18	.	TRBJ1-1	CASSIQGNTEAFF	TGTGCCAGCTCAATACAGGGGAACACTGAAGCTTTCTTT
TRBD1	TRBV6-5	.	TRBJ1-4	CASIYRGLGTNEKLFF	TGTGCCAGCATTTACAGGGGGCTCGGAACTAATGAAAAACTGTTTTTT
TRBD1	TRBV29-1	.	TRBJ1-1	CSTQGGTVDTEAFF	TGCAGCACCCAAGGAGGGACAGTGGACACTGAAGCTTTCTTT
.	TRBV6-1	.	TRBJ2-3	CASSATGISTDTQYF	TGTGCCAGCAGTGCGACGGGAATTAGCACAGATACGCAGTATTTT
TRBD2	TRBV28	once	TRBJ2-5	CASTLGARLAGKQETQYF	TGTGCCAGCACCTTGGGAGCTAGGCTAGCGGGGAAACAGGAGACCCAGTACTTC
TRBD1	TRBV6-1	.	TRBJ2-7	CASSEDRGRLDEQYF	TGTGCCAGCAGTGAAGACAGGGGCAGGCTGGACGAGCAGTACTTC
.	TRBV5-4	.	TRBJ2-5	CASSLAGETQYF	TGTGCCAGCAGCTTGGCCGGGGAGACCCAGTACTTC
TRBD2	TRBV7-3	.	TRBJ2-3	CASSLAGGNTQYF	TGTGCCAGCAGCTTAGCGGGAGGGAATACGCAGTATTTT
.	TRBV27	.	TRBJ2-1	CASSLVRQGNEQFF	TGTGCCAGCAGTTTAGTTCGGCAGGGGAATGAGCAGTTCTTC
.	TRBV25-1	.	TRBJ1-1	CASRNTEEAFF	TGTGCCAGCAGGAACACAGAAGAAGCTTTCTTT
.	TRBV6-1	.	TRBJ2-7	CASSELAAYEQYF	TGTGCCAGCAGTGAATTGGCAGCCTACGAGCAGTACTTC